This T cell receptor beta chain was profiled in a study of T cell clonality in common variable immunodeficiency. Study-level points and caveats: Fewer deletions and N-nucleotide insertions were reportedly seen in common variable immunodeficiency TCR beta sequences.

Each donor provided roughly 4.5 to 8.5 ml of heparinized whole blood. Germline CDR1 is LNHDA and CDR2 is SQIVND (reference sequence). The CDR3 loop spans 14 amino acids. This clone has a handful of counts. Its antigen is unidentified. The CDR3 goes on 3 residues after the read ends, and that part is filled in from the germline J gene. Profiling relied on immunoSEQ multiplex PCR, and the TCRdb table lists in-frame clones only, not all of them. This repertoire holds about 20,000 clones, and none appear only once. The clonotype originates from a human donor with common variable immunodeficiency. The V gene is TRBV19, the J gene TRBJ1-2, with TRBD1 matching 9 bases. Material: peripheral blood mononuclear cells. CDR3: CASSATQGAEGYTF. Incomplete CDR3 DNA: TGTGCCAGTAGTGCTACACAGGGGGCTGAGGGC.